Below are 15 T cell receptor beta chains sequenced from a single sample in a study of CD8 T cells in ankylosing spondylitis. Broader study findings: Ankylosing spondylitis blood appeared to carry a characteristic TCR beta motif of eight or nine highly homologous variants.

Their target antigens are unknown. In TCRdb, the 5' RACE reads were re-called with MiXCR into one record per CDR3 protein. This table has more than 500,000 distinct CDR3 sequences, roughly 5% appearing once. The source material was blood, either unsorted or a sorted T cell fraction (not recorded which). These receptors all stem from a male donor with ankylosing spondylitis.

In its sample, this clonotype was seen many times. In DNA form, the CDR3 reads TGCGCCAGCAGCCCGGACGGCCTCTATGGCTACACCTTC. Encoded protein: CASSPDGLYGYTF. The genes are TRBV5-1 and TRBJ1-2, with D unresolved. CDR1 is SGHRS and CDR2 is YFSETQ in the germline V gene. Trimming pared 4 bases from V and 4 bases from J, leaving 11 bases between. This CDR3 comprises 13 residues. Complete variable domain (other parts from reference TRBV5-1 and TRBJ1-2): KAGVTQTPRYLIKTRGQQVTLSCSPISGHRSVSWYQQTPGQGLQFLFEYFSETQRNKGNFPGRFSGRQFSNSRSEMNVSTLELGDSALYLCASSPDGLYGYTFGSGTRLTVV.

This clonotype was detected ten times or more. This sequence joins TRBV20-1 and TRBJ2-3; 7 positions match TRBD2. This CDR3 contains 15 residues. The germline V gene has CDR1 DFQATT and CDR2 SNEGSKA (reference sequence). V lost 1 base to trimming and J lost 5 bases; unmatched junction nucleotides: 9. DNA for the CDR3: TGCAGTGCTAGAGCTAAAACGGGGGGAGGAGATACGCAGTATTTT. Amino acids: CSARAKTGGGDTQYF.

This clonotype was recorded many times. The chain is built from TRBV5-1 and TRBJ2-3, with TRBD2 matching 8 bases. With 4 bases clipped from V and 0 bases from J, the junction kept 4 bases outside the gene matches. This CDR3 contains 15 residues. CDR1 is SGHRS, CDR2 YFSETQ, per germline. The CDR3 protein is CASSKRLASTDTQYF. Here the CDR3 DNA reads TGCGCCAGCAGCAAACGACTAGCGAGCACAGATACGCAGTATTTT.

This clonotype was counted a few times. The V call is TRBV18, the J call TRBJ1-1; 10 bases are a match to TRBD1. CDR1 and CDR2 (germline): KGHSH, LQKENI. Germline trimming cut 4 bases from V and 4 bases from J; bases unmatched to any gene: 12. The CDR3 is 17 amino acids. CDR3 sequence (DNA): TGTGCCAGCTCACTCAGACAGGGGGCTAGTTTGAGCACTGAAGCTTTCTTT. The encoded protein is CASSLRQGASLSTEAFF.

The table lists this clonotype with a few counts. The rearrangement joins TRBV5-6 to TRBJ2-7, with D unclear. CDR3 size: 13 residues. V was pared by 5 bases and J by 3 bases, with 12 bases between. The germline V gene encodes CDR1 SGHDT and CDR2 YYEEEE. The CDR3 nucleotides read TGTGCCAGCAGACGGGTCCCAAGCTACGAGCAGTACTTC. This codes for CASRRVPSYEQYF.

This clonotype was detected a few times. The V gene is TRBV6-5, the J gene TRBJ2-1, with TRBD2 as a possible D gene (5 bases). CDR3 length: 16 residues. The germline gives CDR1 MNHEY, CDR2 SVGAGI. V lost 6 bases and J 8 bases, leaving 23 bases between the germline ends. CDR3 coding DNA: TGTGCCAGCAGCTACGGCCGCGTCGGCGCGAGGGATGAGCAGTTCTTC. Translating gives CASSYGRVGARDEQFF.

This clonotype was detected many times. V usage is TRBV4-2 and J usage is TRBJ1-2; 7 nucleotides agree with TRBD1. The germline gives CDR1 LGHNA, CDR2 YNFKEQ. The V gene end was trimmed by 1 base and the J gene end by 0 bases; junction bases not matched to a gene: 5. The CDR3 length is 16 residues. In DNA, the CDR3 is TGTGCCAGCAGCCAAGCCGGGACAGAAGCTAACTATGGCTACACCTTC. Its translation: CASSQAGTEANYGYTF.

The sample holds many counts of this clonotype. The chain recombines TRBV20-1 with TRBJ2-1, with a weak D call TRBD2 (6 bases). V was trimmed by 5 bases and J by 6 bases, leaving 11 bases between them. Germline V gene data show CDR1 as DFQATT and CDR2 as SNEGSKA (reference sequence). The CDR3 length is 12 residues. The CDR3 sequence: CSARESVNEQFF. The CDR3 region has the DNA TGCAGTGCTCGGGAGTCGGTCAATGAGCAGTTCTTC.

This clonotype was detected ten times or more. The chain joins TRBV29-1 to TRBJ1-2; no firm D call. Trimming left V 1 base short and J 6 bases short, with 9 bases between. The CDR3 covers 12 residues. Germline values: CDR1 SQVTM, CDR2 ANQGSEA. The CDR3 spells CSVEGGGHGYTF. The CDR3 coding sequence is TGCAGCGTTGAAGGGGGAGGTCATGGCTACACCTTC.

This rearrangement joins TRBV9 to TRBJ1-5; 10 bases map to TRBD1. V was pared by 0 bases and J by 4 bases, with 7 bases of the junction left unmatched. CDR3 length: 17 residues. CDR1 is SGDLS and CDR2 is YYNGEE in the germline V gene. The CDR3 region has the DNA TGTGCCAGCAGCGTAGAGGGCCGGGACAGGGGTAATCAGCCCCAGCATTTT. Translated, it gives CASSVEGRDRGNQPQHF.

This clonotype was picked up many times. The rearrangement links TRBV11-2 to TRBJ2-1; 8 bases are shared with TRBD2. V lost 5 bases to trimming and J lost 3 bases; unmatched junction nucleotides: 9. Looked up from germline, CDR1 is SGHAT and CDR2 is FQNNGV. This CDR3 contains 16 residues. CDR3 protein: CASSTGGGTRYNEQFF. Written as DNA, the CDR3 is TGTGCCAGCAGCACAGGCGGGGGGACCCGCTACAATGAGCAGTTCTTC.

The sample holds many counts of this clonotype. The J gene is TRBJ1-2, the V gene TRBV28; TRBD1 matches at 12 bases. From germline, CDR1 is MDHEN and CDR2 SYDVKM. Trimming at V came to 6 bases and at J to 8 bases, leaving 10 bases not matched to a gene. The CDR3 has 15 residues. The CDR3 DNA sequence: TGTGCCAGCAGCCAGGGACAGGGGGCATTTTTAGGCTACACCTTC. It specifies CASSQGQGAFLGYTF.

Ten or more counts support this clonotype. The rearrangement joins TRBV5-1 to TRBJ2-2; 8 bases fit TRBD1. The CDR3 length is 15 residues. Germline V gives CDR1 SGHRS, CDR2 YFSETQ. V lost 4 bases, J lost 5 bases, and 7 bases stayed unmatched. CDR3 in DNA: TGCGCCAGCAGCCTCGGGGACAGGAGGACCGGGGAGCTGTTTTTT. This gives the protein CASSLGDRRTGELFF.

This clonotype was seen at least ten times. This chain connects TRBV4-2 to TRBJ1-2; D is perhaps TRBD1 (6 bases). Between the trimmed V and J ends, which lost 1 base and 4 bases, there was a span of 22 bases. The V gene's germline CDR1 is LGHNA and CDR2 YNFKEQ. The CDR3 extends over 18 amino acids. This chain's CDR3 is CASSQVGGQGALGYGYTF. As DNA, the CDR3 is TGTGCCAGCAGCCAAGTGGGGGGACAAGGAGCTCTTGGCTATGGCTACACCTTC.

This clonotype was observed many times. The chain combines TRBV12-3 or TRBV12-4 with TRBJ1-4; D might be TRBD1 (5 bases). The CDR3 loop spans 13 amino acids. V shed 6 bases and J shed 7 bases, with 12 bases lying between them. CDR3 DNA sequence: TGTGCCAGCAGCGGGACGGTCCGTGAAAAACTGTTTTTT. Translation gives CASSGTVREKLFF.